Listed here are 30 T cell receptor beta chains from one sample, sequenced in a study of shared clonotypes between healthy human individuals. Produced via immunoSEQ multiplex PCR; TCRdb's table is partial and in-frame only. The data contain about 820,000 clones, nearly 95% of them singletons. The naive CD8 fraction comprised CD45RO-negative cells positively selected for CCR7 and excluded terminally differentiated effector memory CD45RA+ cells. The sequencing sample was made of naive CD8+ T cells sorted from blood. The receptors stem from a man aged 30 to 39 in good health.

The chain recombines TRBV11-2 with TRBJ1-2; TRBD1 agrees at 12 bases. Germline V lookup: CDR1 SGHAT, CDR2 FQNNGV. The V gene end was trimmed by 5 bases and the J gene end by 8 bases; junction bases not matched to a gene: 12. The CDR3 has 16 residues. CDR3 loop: CASSVPGQGASKGYTF. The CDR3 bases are TGTGCCAGCAGCGTACCGGGACAGGGGGCATCAAAGGGCTACACCTTC.

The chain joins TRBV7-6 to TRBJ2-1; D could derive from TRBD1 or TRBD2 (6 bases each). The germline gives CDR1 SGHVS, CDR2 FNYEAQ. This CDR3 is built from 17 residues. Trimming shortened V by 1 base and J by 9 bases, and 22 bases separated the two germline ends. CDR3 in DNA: TGTGCCAGCAGCTTAGGTCGGGGGCTAGGTACACGGAGTGAGCAGTTCTTC. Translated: CASSLGRGLGTRSEQFF.

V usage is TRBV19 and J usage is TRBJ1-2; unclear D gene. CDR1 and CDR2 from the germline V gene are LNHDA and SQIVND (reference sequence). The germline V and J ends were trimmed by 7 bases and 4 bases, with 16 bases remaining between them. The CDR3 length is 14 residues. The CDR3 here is CASTLPGSPYGYTF. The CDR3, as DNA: TGTGCCAGTACGTTACCGGGCTCACCCTATGGCTACACCTTC.

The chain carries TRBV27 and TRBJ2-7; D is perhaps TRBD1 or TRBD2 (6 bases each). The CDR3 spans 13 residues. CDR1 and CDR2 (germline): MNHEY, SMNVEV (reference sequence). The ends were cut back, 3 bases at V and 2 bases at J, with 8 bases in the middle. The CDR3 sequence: CASSLEGAYEQYF. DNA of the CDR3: TGTGCCAGCAGTTTGGAGGGGGCCTACGAGCAGTACTTC.

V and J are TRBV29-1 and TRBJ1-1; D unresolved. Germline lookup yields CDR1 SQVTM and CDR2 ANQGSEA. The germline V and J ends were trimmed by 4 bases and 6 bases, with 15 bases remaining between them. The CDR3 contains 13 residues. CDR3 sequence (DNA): TGCAGCGTTGGGGCCGGGGTGAGCGCTGAAGCTTTCTTT. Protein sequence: CSVGAGVSAEAFF.

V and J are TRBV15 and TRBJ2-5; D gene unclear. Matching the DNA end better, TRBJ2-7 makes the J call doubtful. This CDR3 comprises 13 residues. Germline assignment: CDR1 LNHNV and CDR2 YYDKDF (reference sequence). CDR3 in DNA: TGTGCCACCAGCAGAGATCAAACCTACGAGCAGTACTTC. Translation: CATSRDQTYEQYF.

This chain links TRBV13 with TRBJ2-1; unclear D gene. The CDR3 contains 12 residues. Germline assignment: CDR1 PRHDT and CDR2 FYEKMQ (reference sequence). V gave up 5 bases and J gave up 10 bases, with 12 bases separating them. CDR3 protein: CASSPHPGEQFF. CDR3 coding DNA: TGTGCCAGCAGCCCCCATCCCGGAGAGCAGTTCTTC.

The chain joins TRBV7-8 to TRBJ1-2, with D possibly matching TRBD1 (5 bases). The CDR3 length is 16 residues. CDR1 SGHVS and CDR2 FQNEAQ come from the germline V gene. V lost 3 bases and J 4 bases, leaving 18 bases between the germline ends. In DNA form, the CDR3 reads TGTGCCAGCAGCTTGTCGGGGGGTTTGCAGCCCTATGGCTACACCTTC. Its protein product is CASSLSGGLQPYGYTF. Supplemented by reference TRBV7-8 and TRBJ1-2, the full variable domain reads GAGVSQSPRYKVAKRGQDVALRCDPISGHVSLFWYQQALGQGPEFLTYFQNEAQLDKSGLPSDRFFAERPEGSVSTLKIQRTQQEDSAVYLCASSLSGGLQPYGYTFGSGTRLTVV.

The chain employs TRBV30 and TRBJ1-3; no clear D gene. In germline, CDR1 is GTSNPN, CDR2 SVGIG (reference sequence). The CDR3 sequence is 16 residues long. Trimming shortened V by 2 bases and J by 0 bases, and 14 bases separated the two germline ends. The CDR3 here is CAWSPAVTLSGNTIYF. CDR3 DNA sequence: TGTGCCTGGAGTCCGGCAGTCACCCTCTCTGGAAACACCATATATTTT.

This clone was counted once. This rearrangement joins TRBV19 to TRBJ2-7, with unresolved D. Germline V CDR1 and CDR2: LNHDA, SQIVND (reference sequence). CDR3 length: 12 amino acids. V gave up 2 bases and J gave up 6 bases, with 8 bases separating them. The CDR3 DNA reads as TGTGCCAGTAGTATACCCCTTGGCGAGCAGTACTTC. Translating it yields CASSIPLGEQYF.

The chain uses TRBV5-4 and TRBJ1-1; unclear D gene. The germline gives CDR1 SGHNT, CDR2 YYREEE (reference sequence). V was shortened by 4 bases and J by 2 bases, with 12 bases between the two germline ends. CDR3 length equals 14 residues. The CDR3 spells CASSLGPSNTEAFF. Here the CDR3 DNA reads TGTGCCAGCAGCCTCGGACCGAGCAACACTGAAGCTTTCTTT.

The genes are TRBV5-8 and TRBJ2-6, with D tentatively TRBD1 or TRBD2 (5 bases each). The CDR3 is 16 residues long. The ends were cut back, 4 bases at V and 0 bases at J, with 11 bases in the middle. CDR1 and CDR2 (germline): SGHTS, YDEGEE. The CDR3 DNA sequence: TGTGCCAGCAGCCAAGATGGGGGCTCTGGGGCCAACGTCCTGACTTTC. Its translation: CASSQDGGSGANVLTF. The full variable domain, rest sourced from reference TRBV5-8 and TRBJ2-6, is EAGVTQSPTHLIKTRGQQATLRCSPISGHTSVYWYQQALGLGLQFLLWYDEGEERNRGNFPPRFSGRQFPNYSSELNVNALELEDSALYLCASSQDGGSGANVLTFGAGSRLTVL.

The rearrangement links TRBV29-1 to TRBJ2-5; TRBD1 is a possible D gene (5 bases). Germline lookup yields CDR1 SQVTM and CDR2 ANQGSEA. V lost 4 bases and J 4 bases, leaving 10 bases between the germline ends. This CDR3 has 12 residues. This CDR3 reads CSVVAGPETQYF. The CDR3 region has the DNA TGCAGCGTTGTTGCAGGGCCAGAGACCCAGTACTTC.

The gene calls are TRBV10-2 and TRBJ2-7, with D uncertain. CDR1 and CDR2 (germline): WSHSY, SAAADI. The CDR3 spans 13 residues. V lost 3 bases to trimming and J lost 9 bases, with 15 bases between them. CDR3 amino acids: CASSDSPRMLQYF. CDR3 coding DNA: TGCGCCAGCAGTGATTCCCCGCGGATGCTGCAGTACTTC.

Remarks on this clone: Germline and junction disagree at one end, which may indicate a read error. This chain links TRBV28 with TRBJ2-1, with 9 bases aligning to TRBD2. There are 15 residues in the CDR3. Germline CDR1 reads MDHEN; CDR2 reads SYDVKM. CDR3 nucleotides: TGTGCCAGCAGTTTATTAGCGGGAGCCCACAATAAGCAGTTCTTC. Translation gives CASSLLAGAHNKQFF.

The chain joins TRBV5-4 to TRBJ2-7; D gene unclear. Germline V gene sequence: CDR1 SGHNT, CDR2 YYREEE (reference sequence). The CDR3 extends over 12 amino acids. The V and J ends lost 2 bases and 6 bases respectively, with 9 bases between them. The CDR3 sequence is CASSFGSIEQYF. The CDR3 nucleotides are TGTGCCAGCAGCTTTGGTTCGATCGAGCAGTACTTC.

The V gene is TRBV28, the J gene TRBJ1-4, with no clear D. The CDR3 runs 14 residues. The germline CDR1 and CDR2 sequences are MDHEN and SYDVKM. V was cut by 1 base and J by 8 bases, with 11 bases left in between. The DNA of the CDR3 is TGTGCCAGCAGTTTATATACGGTTGTGGAAAAACTGTTTTTT. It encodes CASSLYTVVEKLFF.

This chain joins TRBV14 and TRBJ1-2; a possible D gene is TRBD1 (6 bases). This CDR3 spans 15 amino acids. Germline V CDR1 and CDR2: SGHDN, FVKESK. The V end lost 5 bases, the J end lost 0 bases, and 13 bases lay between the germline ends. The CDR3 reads CASSAGVIANYGYTF. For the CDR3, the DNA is TGTGCCAGCAGCGCAGGGGTTATTGCTAACTATGGCTACACCTTC.

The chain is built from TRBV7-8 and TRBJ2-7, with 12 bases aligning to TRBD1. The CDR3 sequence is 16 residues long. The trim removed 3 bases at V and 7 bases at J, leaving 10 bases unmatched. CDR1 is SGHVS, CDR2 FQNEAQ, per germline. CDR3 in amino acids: CASSFPARDRGQEQYF. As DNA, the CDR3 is TGTGCCAGCAGCTTTCCTGCGCGGGACAGGGGGCAAGAGCAGTACTTC.

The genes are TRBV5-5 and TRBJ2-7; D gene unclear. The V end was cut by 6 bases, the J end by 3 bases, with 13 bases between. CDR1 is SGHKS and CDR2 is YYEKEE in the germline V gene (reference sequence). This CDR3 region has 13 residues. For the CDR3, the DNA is TGTGCCAGCACCCCTTTTAACAGCTACGAGCAGTACTTC. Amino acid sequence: CASTPFNSYEQYF.

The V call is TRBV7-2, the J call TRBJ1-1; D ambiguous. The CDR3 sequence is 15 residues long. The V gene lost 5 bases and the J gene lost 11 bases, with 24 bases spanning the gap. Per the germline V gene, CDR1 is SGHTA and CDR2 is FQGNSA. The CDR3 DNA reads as TGTGCCAGCAGCCCCCTCATTGTGGTGACTAAACAGGCTTTCTTT. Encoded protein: CASSPLIVVTKQAFF.

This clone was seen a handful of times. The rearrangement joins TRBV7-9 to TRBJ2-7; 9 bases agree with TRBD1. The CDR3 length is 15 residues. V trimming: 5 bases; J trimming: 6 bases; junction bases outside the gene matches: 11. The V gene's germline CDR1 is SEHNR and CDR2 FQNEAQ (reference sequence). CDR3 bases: TGTGCCAGCAGCCCGGTGGGACAGGGCACTACCGAGCAGTACTTC. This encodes CASSPVGQGTTEQYF.

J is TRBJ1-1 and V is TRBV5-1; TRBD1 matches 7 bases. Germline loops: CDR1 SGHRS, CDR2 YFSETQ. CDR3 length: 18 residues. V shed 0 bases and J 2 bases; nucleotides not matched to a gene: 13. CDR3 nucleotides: TGCGCCAGCAGCTTGGCCGGAGGGACAGTACTTATAAACACTGAAGCTTTCTTT. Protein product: CASSLAGGTVLINTEAFF.

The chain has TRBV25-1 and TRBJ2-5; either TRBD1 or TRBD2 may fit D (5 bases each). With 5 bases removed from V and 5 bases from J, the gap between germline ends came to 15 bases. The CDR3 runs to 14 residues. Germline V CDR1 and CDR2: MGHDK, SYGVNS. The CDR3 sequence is CASSMGVGAETQYF. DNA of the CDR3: TGTGCCAGCAGTATGGGGGTCGGGGCTGAGACCCAGTACTTC.

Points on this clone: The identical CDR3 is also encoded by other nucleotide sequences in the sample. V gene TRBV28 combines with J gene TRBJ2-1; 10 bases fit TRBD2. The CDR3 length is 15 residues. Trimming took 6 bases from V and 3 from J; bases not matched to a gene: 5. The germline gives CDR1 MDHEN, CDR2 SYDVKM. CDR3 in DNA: TGTGCCAGCAGCCCCGGGACTAGCGTCTACAATGAGCAGTTCTTC. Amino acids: CASSPGTSVYNEQFF.

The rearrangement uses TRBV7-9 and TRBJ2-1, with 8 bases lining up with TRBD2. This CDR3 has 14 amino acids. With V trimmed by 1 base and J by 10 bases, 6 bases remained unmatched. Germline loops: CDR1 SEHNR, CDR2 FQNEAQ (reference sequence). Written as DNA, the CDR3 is TGTGCCAGCAGCTTAGGGACTACGGGAGGGGAGCAGTTCTTC. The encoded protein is CASSLGTTGGEQFF.

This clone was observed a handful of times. The CDR3 DNA reads TGCAGCGTTGGGGCAGGGACTAGCGGAAACAATGAGCAGTTCTTC. The encoded protein is CSVGAGTSGNNEQFF. The V call is TRBV29-1, the J call TRBJ2-1; 11 positions match TRBD2. V was pared by 4 bases and J by 5 bases, with 7 bases of the junction left unmatched. The CDR3 contains 15 residues. CDR1 is SQVTM and CDR2 is ANQGSEA in the germline V gene.

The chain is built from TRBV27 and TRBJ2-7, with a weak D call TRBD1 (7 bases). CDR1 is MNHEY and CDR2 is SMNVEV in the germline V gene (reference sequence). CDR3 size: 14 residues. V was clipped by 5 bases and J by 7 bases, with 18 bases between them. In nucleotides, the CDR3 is TGTGCCAGCAGTCAGCTTCAGGGGGGTAGTGAGCAGTACTTC. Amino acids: CASSQLQGGSEQYF.

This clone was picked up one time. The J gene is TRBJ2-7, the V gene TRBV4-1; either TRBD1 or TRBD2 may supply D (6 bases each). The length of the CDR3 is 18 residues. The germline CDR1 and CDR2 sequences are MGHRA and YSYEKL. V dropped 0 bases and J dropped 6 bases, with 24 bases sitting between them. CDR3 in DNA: TGCGCCAGCAGCCAAGATTCTGCTCTGGGGGCGGAGGGTACCGAGCAGTACTTC. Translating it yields CASSQDSALGAEGTEQYF.

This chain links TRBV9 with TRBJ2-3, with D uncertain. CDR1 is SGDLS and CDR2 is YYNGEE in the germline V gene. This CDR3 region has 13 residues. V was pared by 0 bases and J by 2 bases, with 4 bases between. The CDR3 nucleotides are TGTGCCAGCAGCGTAGTCAACACAGATACGCAGTATTTT. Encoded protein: CASSVVNTDTQYF. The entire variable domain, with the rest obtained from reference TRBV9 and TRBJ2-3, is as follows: DSGVTQTPKHLITATGQRVTLRCSPRSGDLSVYWYQQSLDQGLQFLIQYYNGEERAKGNILERFSAQQFPDLHSELNLSSLELGDSALYFCASSVVNTDTQYFGPGTRLTVL.